This passage covers 14 T cell receptor beta chains from one sample sequenced in a study of blood T cell repertoires in COVID-19 (dated by TCRdb to 2019 to 2021). The method was the immunoSEQ multiplex PCR assay. In TCRdb, the immuneACCESS table is reduced to in-frame sequences with V and J assigned. These tables do not hold every clone; where another copy was compared, an unresolved V gene accounts for under half, and the others remain unexplained. The sample data list roughly 140,000 clones, and about nine tenths of these were observed just once. Together, the top ten hold about 4% of the sample. The material sequenced was peripheral blood. The receptors were sampled from a woman in her sixties with active or convalescent COVID-19.

V usage is TRBV19 and J usage is TRBJ1-1, with TRBD1 matching over 8 bases. The junction had 7 bases not matched to a gene; V was cut back by 5 bases and J by 2 bases. There are 15 residues in the CDR3. Per germline, CDR1 LNHDA and CDR2 SQIVND (reference sequence). For the CDR3, the DNA is TGTGCCAGTAGTGAGCGCGGACAGGGTAACACTGAAGCTTTCTTT. This encodes CASSERGQGNTEAFF. The whole variable domain, remainder taken from reference TRBV19 and TRBJ1-1, is DGGITQSPKYLFRKEGQNVTLSCEQNLNHDAMYWYRQDPGQGLRLIYYSQIVNDFQKGDIAEGYSVSREKKESFPLTVTSAQKNPTAFYLCASSERGQGNTEAFFGQGTRLTVV.

In its sample, this clone was seen once. V is TRBV5-1 and J is TRBJ2-1; D perhaps matches TRBD2 (5 bases). The V end was cut by 4 bases, the J end by 2 bases, with 13 bases between. There are 15 residues in the CDR3. The V gene's germline CDR1 is SGHRS and CDR2 YFSETQ. The CDR3 region is CASSTGVGPYNEQFF. CDR3 sequence (DNA): TGCGCCAGCAGCACCGGGGTGGGCCCCTACAATGAGCAGTTCTTC.

This clone was recorded only once. The chain uses TRBV5-8 and TRBJ2-5; 11 bases agree with TRBD1. This CDR3 comprises 16 residues. V gave up 4 bases and J gave up 2 bases; unmatched junction bases: 7. Germline CDR1 is SGHTS and CDR2 is YDEGEE. CDR3 DNA: TGTGCCAGCAGCCAAGGGACAGGGGGTGGTCAAGAGACCCAGTACTTC. Encoded protein: CASSQGTGGGQETQYF.

The chain links TRBV4-1 to TRBJ2-1; TRBD2 matches at 7 bases. The J segment lost 11 bases and the V segment lost 0 bases, leaving 4 bases of the junction unmatched. This CDR3 has 13 amino acids. Germline CDR1 MGHRA, CDR2 YSYEKL. The DNA of the CDR3 is TGCGCCAGCAGCCAAGATCTGGGACTACAGCAGTTCTTC. Its protein is CASSQDLGLQQFF.

The V gene is TRBV11-2, the J gene TRBJ2-7; 7 positions match TRBD1. J lost 6 bases, V lost 5 bases, and 7 bases had no gene match. Germline V lookup: CDR1 SGHAT, CDR2 FQNNGV. The CDR3 has 13 residues. CDR3 in amino acids: CASSVGQSGEQYF. CDR3 nucleotides: TGTGCCAGCAGCGTGGGACAGTCGGGCGAGCAGTACTTC.

The sample holds one count of this clone. The V and J genes are TRBV4-1 and TRBJ1-2; 8 bases are a match to TRBD1. Germline CDR1 and CDR2: MGHRA and YSYEKL. The CDR3 extends over 17 amino acids. V trimming: 1 base; J trimming: 7 bases; junction bases outside the gene matches: 14. CDR3 loop: CASSQGGLTGVRGGYTF. CDR3 sequence (DNA): TGCGCCAGCAGCCAAGGCGGACTGACAGGGGTCAGGGGTGGCTACACCTTC.

This chain joins TRBV24-1 and TRBJ1-1; TRBD1 aligns across 8 bases. V gave up 4 bases and J gave up 2 bases; unmatched junction bases: 17. The germline V gene encodes CDR1 KGHDR and CDR2 SFDVKD. The CDR3 is 19 amino acids. CDR3 sequence reads: CATSDLTQETGAPNTEAFF. CDR3 coding DNA: TGTGCCACCAGTGACCTAACCCAAGAGACAGGGGCCCCCAACACTGAAGCTTTCTTT.

This chain links TRBV2 with TRBJ2-3, with unresolved D. The CDR3 has 19 amino acids. From germline, CDR1 is SNHLY and CDR2 FYNNEI. The ends were cut back, 3 bases at V and 6 bases at J, with 28 bases in the middle. The chain's CDR3 is CASSDFSRLSLESRDTQYF. In nucleotides, the CDR3 is TGTGCCAGCAGTGATTTCTCCCGCCTTAGTCTCGAATCCCGCGATACGCAGTATTTT. The variable domain in full, with the rest retrieved from reference TRBV2 and TRBJ2-3, is EPEVTQTPSHQVTQMGQEVILRCVPISNHLYFYWYRQILGQKVEFLVSFYNNEISEKSEIFDDQFSVERPDGSNFTLKIRSTKLEDSAMYFCASSDFSRLSLESRDTQYFGPGTRLTVL.

The CDR3 loop is CASSLVLAHNEQFF. CDR3 in DNA: TGTGCCAGCAGCTTAGTTTTAGCACACAATGAGCAGTTCTTC. The chain has TRBV7-2 and TRBJ2-1; D uncertain. V was shortened by 1 base and J by 5 bases, with 9 bases between the two germline ends. Germline V gene lookup returns CDR1 SGHTA and CDR2 FQGNSA. The CDR3 covers 14 residues.

The chain combines TRBV3-1 (or the pseudogene TRBV3-2) with TRBJ1-5, with D possibly matching TRBD1 (5 bases). The V end was cut by 1 base, the J end by 4 bases, with 8 bases between. CDR1 is LGHDT and CDR2 is YNNKEL in the germline V gene (reference sequence). CDR3 length equals 14 residues. The chain's CDR3 is CASSQGRVNQPQHF. The CDR3 nucleotides are TGTGCCAGCAGCCAAGGCAGGGTGAATCAGCCCCAGCATTTT.

V and J are TRBV18 and TRBJ2-7; D might be TRBD1 (6 bases). Germline CDR1 reads KGHSH; CDR2 reads LQKENI. This CDR3 is built from 15 residues. The V end lost 3 bases, the J end lost 0 bases, and 12 bases lay between the germline ends. In DNA form, the CDR3 reads TGTGCCAGCTCACCCGGGACACTAAGCTCCTACGAGCAGTACTTC. Its protein product is CASSPGTLSSYEQYF. The full variable domain, rest sourced from reference TRBV18 and TRBJ2-7, is NAGVMQNPRHLVRRRGQEARLRCSPMKGHSHVYWYRQLPEEGLKFMVYLQKENIIDESGMPKERFSAEFPKEGPSILRIQQVVRGDSAAYFCASSPGTLSSYEQYFGPGTRLTVT.

This clone was detected only once. This chain connects TRBV2 to TRBJ1-6, with 8 bases that match TRBD1. This CDR3 has 15 amino acids. Germline V gene lookup returns CDR1 SNHLY and CDR2 FYNNEI. J was trimmed by 10 bases and V by 6 bases; bases with no gene match: 11. As DNA, the CDR3 is TGTGCCAGCAGGGCAGGGGGCGCAGGATACTCACCCCTCCACTTT. Residues: CASRAGGAGYSPLHF.

The chain employs TRBV6-2 or TRBV6-3 and TRBJ1-6, with D maybe TRBD1 (6 bases). The CDR3 is 20 residues long. In germline, CDR1 is MNHEY, CDR2 SVGEGT. V was trimmed by 0 bases and J by 0 bases, leaving 18 bases between them. The DNA for the CDR3 is TGTGCCAGCAGTTACTCTTCAGGGGCCGACCTCAGCTCCTATAATTCACCCCTCCACTTT. It specifies CASSYSSGADLSSYNSPLHF.

V is TRBV6-4 and J is TRBJ2-1; maybe TRBD2 (6 bases). The CDR3 extends over 15 amino acids. The V end lost 6 bases, the J end lost 0 bases, and 12 bases lay between the germline ends. Germline CDR1 is MRHNA and CDR2 is SNTAGT. Here the CDR3 DNA reads TGTGCCAGCAGCACGGACGGGAGCTCCTACAATGAGCAGTTCTTC. This encodes CASSTDGSSYNEQFF.